This T cell receptor beta chain was recovered during a study of cytomegalovirus exposure and HLA in healthy donors (dated 2017 in TCRdb). For context, the study as a whole: A later analysis indicated that the 130 or so validation repertoires were generated on the platform also employed for the approximately 690 repertoires of the first cohort. The aim of the study was to test whether cataloging public T cell receptors could identify signatures of past pathogen exposure. Besides the first cohort of around 700 subjects, a separate validation cohort made up of around 120 different subjects was used. To predict cytomegalovirus infection status, the study brought together high-throughput TCR immunosequencing, statistical association of individual TCRs with disease status, and machine learning.

A word on this clone: No cognate antigen has been identified for it. One base away there is no much larger clone; base qualities are not given.

Overall results and qualifications from the work: Most TCR sequences were seen in very few donors, while some public TCRs were found in many individuals. In vitro tests confirmed that a few of the cytomegalovirus-associated TCR beta chains recognize cytomegalovirus antigens. The authors suggested that the approach could potentially be generalized to other disease states and immunological phenotypes. In the study, around 150 TCR beta chains were listed as associated with cytomegalovirus. The classifier was reported to diagnose cytomegalovirus status with high specificity and sensitivity in both the original cohort and the validation cohort. The validation cohort had no HLA typing available for a later analysis, so co-occurrence within that cohort was assessed over all 130 or so repertoires. Of the cluster scores, roughly 95% were above 0 in a later analysis, which found that TCRs clustered in the first cohort also tended to co-occur in the 120 or so validation repertoires.

The donors were included in the validation cohort of approximately 120 subjects, a group kept apart from the roughly 700-subject first cohort. The library relied on the immunoSEQ multiplex PCR assay. In the source study's methods: A statistical classification framework was built to diagnose cytomegalovirus status from the catalog of TCR beta chain sequences. The clones in this table, taken by TCRdb from immuneACCESS, are in-frame only. Not every clone is retained; where verified, under half of the shortfall comes from an unresolved V gene, and the cause of the rest is unknown. V, J and clone size are taken as reported in that table, and D and trimming were inferred from the DNA itself. This sample lists some 150,000 clones; 85% to 90% were detected once. In total, the top ten clones hold 6.2% of the sample. CDR1 and CDR2 are drawn from the germline V gene: MGHRA, YSYEKL. After removal of 4 bases from V and 2 bases from J, the junction retains 4 bases not matched to a gene. Measured from the cysteine to the phenylalanine, the CDR3 is 15 residues long. Solely the CDR3 DNA is kept, with 45 bases framed from the first base.

The sequenced material came from PBMCs. This TCR was recovered from a woman aged 25-40 years in good health and CMV-seropositive. Recombination joined TRBV4-1 with TRBJ1-1; the junction holds 10 bases that match TRBD1. The DNA sequence is as follows: TGCGCCAGCAGCCCGGGACAGGGGCCTAACACTGAAGCTTTCTTT. Its product reads: CASSPGQGPNTEAFF.